The 4 T cell receptor beta chains in this list originate from one sample, sequenced in a study of graft-versus-host responses after intestinal transplantation. This table comes from immunoSEQ multiplex PCR, and its TCRdb copy is limited to in-frame clones, with some not included. The sample consists of roughly 100,000 clones, 93% of them appearing once. No cognate antigen is known for these TCRs. Specimen: unstimulated CD8+ T cells sorted from spleen or lymph node cells, collected before intestinal transplant. The origin of the receptors is a human donor who received an intestinal transplant.

The J gene is TRBJ1-1, the V gene TRBV30; D is ambiguous. The germline V and J ends were trimmed by 0 bases and 5 bases, with 7 bases remaining between them. The V gene's germline CDR1 is GTSNPN and CDR2 SVGIG (reference sequence). This CDR3 spans 12 amino acids. The CDR3 bases are TGTGCCTGGAGTGTAGAAGGAACTGAAGCTTTCTTT. Protein product: CAWSVEGTEAFF.

This chain connects TRBV10-1 to TRBJ2-7; 9 bases match TRBD1. The germline CDR1 and CDR2 sequences are WNHNN and SYGVQD (reference sequence). V shed 8 bases, J shed 5 bases, and the junction held 4 bases outside the gene matches. The CDR3 consists of 12 residues. The CDR3 loop is CASGTGTHEQYF. The DNA for the CDR3 is TGCGCCAGCGGGACAGGGACTCACGAGCAGTACTTC.

The V call is TRBV5-1, the J call TRBJ2-7, with 7 positions matching TRBD2. The CDR3 is 14 residues long. CDR1 SGHRS and CDR2 YFSETQ come from the germline V gene. V dropped 8 bases and J dropped 1; count of bases not matched to a gene: 9. The CDR3 spells CASSLGGRSYEQYF. The CDR3 DNA reads TGCGCCAGTTCCCTCGGGGGGAGGTCCTACGAGCAGTACTTC.

This chain links TRBV27 with TRBJ2-7, with D perhaps TRBD1 (6 bases). Germline V CDR1 and CDR2: MNHEY, SMNVEV (reference sequence). This CDR3 contains 13 residues. Trimming stripped 6 bases from V and 2 bases from J, with 11 bases between. CDR3 DNA sequence: TGTGCCAGCAGCCAGGACAGAACCTACGAGCAGTACTTC. This encodes CASSQDRTYEQYF.